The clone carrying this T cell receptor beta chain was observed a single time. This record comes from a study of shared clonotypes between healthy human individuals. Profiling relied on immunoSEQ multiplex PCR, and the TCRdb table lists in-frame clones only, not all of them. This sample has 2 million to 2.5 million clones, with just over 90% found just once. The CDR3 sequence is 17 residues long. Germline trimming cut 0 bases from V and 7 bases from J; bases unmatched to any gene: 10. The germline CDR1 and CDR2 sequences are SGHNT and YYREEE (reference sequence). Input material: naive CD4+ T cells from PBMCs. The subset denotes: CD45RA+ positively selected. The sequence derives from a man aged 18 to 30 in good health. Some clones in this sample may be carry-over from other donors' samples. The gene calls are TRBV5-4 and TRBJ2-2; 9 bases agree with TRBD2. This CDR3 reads CASSLALGREGHGELFF. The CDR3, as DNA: TGTGCCAGCAGCTTGGCCCTGGGGCGGGAGGGCCACGGGGAGCTGTTTTTT.